This TCR gamma chain was identified during a study of gamma-delta chains in newborns, infants, children. Across the whole study: Microbial exposure reportedly drives polyclonal innate γδ T cell expansion after birth.

With regard to this clone: No DNA is shown, since the ends of the CDR3 on it are uncertain; the CDR3 is the one TCRdb lists.

TCRdb reran clone calling via CATT on the reads. The repertoire table contains more than 25 gamma-chain clones. Germline V gene lookup returns CDR1 GITISATS and CDR2 ISYDGTV (reference sequence). The CDR3 sequence runs 27 residues, both termini included. Sequencing was performed on blood, taken at baseline. The source is a child who received the measles vaccine. This table probably holds off-target reads from a library built for another chain. The V gene corresponds to TRGV9; no J gene was called. The CDR3 loop is CACDTVILGDTPWDTRQMFFGTGIKLF.